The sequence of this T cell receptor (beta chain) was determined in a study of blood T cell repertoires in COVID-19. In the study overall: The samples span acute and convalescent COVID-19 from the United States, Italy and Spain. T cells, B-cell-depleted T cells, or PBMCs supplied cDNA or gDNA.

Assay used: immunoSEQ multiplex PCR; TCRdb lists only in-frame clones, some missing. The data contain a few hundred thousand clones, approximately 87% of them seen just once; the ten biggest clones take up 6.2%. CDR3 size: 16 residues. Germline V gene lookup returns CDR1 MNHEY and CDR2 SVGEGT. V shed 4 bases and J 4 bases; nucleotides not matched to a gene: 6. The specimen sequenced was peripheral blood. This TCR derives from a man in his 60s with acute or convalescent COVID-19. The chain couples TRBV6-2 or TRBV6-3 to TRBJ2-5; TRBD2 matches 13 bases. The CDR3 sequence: CASSFSLAGGRETQYF. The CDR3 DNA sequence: TGTGCCAGCAGTTTCTCACTAGCGGGAGGGCGAGAGACCCAGTACTTC.